This T cell receptor beta chain was captured in a study of T cell clonotyping in hematopoietic cell transplantation. Study background: Recipients' pretransplant samples followed cytoreduction.

Time point noted: recipient sample about 28 days before transplant, after cytoreduction. This clone was picked up one time. The antigen remains unidentified. The assay was immunoSEQ multiplex PCR, and TCRdb's table has in-frame clones only and misses some. Of about 50,000 clones in the sample, about nine tenths were seen once. Study results and limitations: Broader posttransplant TCR repertoire diversity was predicted by graft donor and pretransplant recipient Inverse Simpson Index values.

Germline CDR1 reads MNHEY; CDR2 reads SVGAGI. V gave up 6 bases and J gave up 7 bases; unmatched junction bases: 7. The CDR3 has 15 residues. The chain links TRBV6-5 to TRBJ2-1; 12 bases match TRBD2. The clonotype originates from a man between 60 and 75 years old with biphenotypic leukemia. Some clones in this sample may be carry-over from other donors' samples. This sample comprised peripheral blood mononuclear cells, obtained before stem cell transplant. Here the CDR3 DNA reads TGTGCCAGCAGACCCCGACTAGCGGGAGTAAATGAGCAGTTCTTC. Amino acid sequence: CASRPRLAGVNEQFF.